A selection of T cell receptor beta chains follows, all from one sample in a study of T cell responses to AZD1222 COVID-19 vaccine. Generated by immunoSEQ multiplex PCR, the TCRdb table keeps only in-frame clones and is missing some. The sample contains about 100,000 clones, 80% to 90% of which appear only once. This sample comprised peripheral blood, obtained on day 0 of AZD1222 vaccination. These receptors were obtained from an adult in good health. CDR3s include the opening cysteine and the closing phenylalanine or tryptophan. Fields, in order: D gene, J gene, V gene, clone size, CDR3 protein, CDR3 DNA. A D gene is named only where the DNA matches it firmly. Not every row has a clone size; where given, it reads once, few, many or a size class.

-,TRBJ1-1,TRBV20-1,-,CSASGDRTVSTEAFF,TGCAGTGCTAGTGGGGATCGGACAGTGAGCACTGAAGCTTTCTTT
TRBD2,TRBJ2-3,TRBV6-2/TRBV6-3,-,CASSSSSGRQLYSTDTQYF,TGTGCCAGCAGCTCTTCTAGCGGGAGGCAACTCTATAGCACAGATACGCAGTATTTT
TRBD2,TRBJ2-1,TRBV12-3/TRBV12-4,-,CASSRSGEQFF,TGTGCCAGCAGTCGTAGCGGGGAGCAGTTCTTC
TRBD2,TRBJ2-2,TRBV5-8,once,CASSTGRAVPGELFF,TGTGCCAGCAGCACCGGGAGGGCCGTTCCCGGGGAGCTGTTTTTT
-,TRBJ1-2,TRBV6-5,-,CASSYSKANYGYTF,TGTGCCAGCAGTTACTCAAAAGCTAACTATGGCTACACCTTC
-,TRBJ1-3,TRBV27,-,CASGRGGGNTIYF,TGTGCCAGCGGGCGTGGTGGGGGAAACACCATATATTTT
-,TRBJ2-5,TRBV6-5,once,CASRHGVQETQYF,TGTGCCAGCAGGCACGGGGTCCAAGAGACCCAGTACTTC
-,TRBJ1-5,TRBV4-1,-,CASSQSFAGGTVGNQPQHF,TGCGCCAGCAGCCAATCCTTTGCCGGGGGAACGGTGGGCAATCAGCCCCAGCATTTT
TRBD2,TRBJ2-3,TRBV5-1,-,CASSQGLAGGSTDTQYF,TGCGCCAGCAGCCAGGGACTAGCGGGGGGGAGCACAGATACGCAGTATTTT
-,TRBJ2-6,TRBV5-5,-,CASSPWGANVLTF,TGTGCCAGCAGCCCGTGGGGGGCCAACGTCCTGACTTTC
-,TRBJ2-7,TRBV20-1,-,CSASRGNGNYEQYF,TGCAGTGCTAGTCGAGGAAATGGAAACTACGAGCAGTACTTC
-,TRBJ1-1,TRBV5-1,-,CASGPRTNTEAFF,TGCGCCAGCGGACCCAGGACCAACACTGAAGCTTTCTTT
TRBD1,TRBJ1-3,TRBV29-1,-,CSGTGSPDGNTIYF,TGCAGCGGGACAGGTTCTCCTGATGGAAACACCATATATTTT
-,TRBJ1-1,TRBV27,once,CASSLSQAYLNTEAFF,TGTGCCAGCAGTTTATCTCAGGCGTATTTGAACACTGAAGCTTTCTTT
TRBD1,TRBJ1-5,TRBV19,-,CASSPRGGAGQPQHF,TGTGCCAGTAGTCCGAGAGGGGGCGCGGGGCAGCCCCAGCATTTT
-,TRBJ2-1,TRBV5-6,-,CASSSVRLEINEQFF,TGTGCCAGCAGCTCGGTGAGACTAGAGATCAATGAGCAGTTCTTC
TRBD1,TRBJ1-2,TRBV10-2,-,CASSTRQGEYGYTF,TGCGCCAGCAGTACTAGACAGGGCGAGTATGGCTACACCTTC
-,TRBJ1-1,TRBV7-7,-,CASSASDGTEAFF,TGTGCTAGCAGCGCTTCAGATGGCACTGAAGCTTTCTTT
-,TRBJ2-2,TRBV19,-,CASSGHVNTGELFF,TGTGCCAGTAGTGGACACGTAAACACCGGGGAGCTGTTTTTT
-,TRBJ2-2,TRBV6-5,-,CASRGSGNTGELFF,TGTGCCAGCAGGGGTAGCGGTAACACCGGGGAGCTGTTTTTT
-,TRBJ1-6,TRBV3-1/TRBV3-2,few,CASSQGRGTNSPLHF,TGTGCCAGCAGCCAAGGGCGGGGGACCAATTCACCCCTCCACTTT
-,TRBJ1-1,TRBV4-3,-,CASSQTMNTEAFF,TGCGCCAGCAGCCAAACAATGAACACTGAAGCTTTCTTT
-,TRBJ1-2,TRBV2,once,CASSETEGGYTF,TGTGCCAGCAGTGAAACGGAGGGTGGCTACACCTTC
-,TRBJ1-2,TRBV11-2,-,CASSSRGGYTF,TGTGCCAGCAGTTCCCGGGGTGGCTACACCTTC
-,TRBJ2-3,TRBV27,-,CASSFAGADTQYF,TGTGCCAGCAGTTTTGCGGGCGCAGATACGCAGTATTTT
-,TRBJ1-1,TRBV11-2,once,CASSLWGGGGLNTEAFF,TGTGCCAGCAGCTTGTGGGGGGGAGGGGGGCTGAACACTGAAGCTTTCTTT
-,TRBJ1-2,TRBV5-1,-,CASSLVVREGSNYGYTF,TGCGCCAGCAGCTTGGTGGTTAGGGAGGGTTCGAACTATGGCTACACCTTC
TRBD1,TRBJ2-7,TRBV10-1,-,CASSTGTGPYEQYF,TGCGCCAGCAGTACCGGGACAGGACCCTACGAGCAGTACTTC
-,TRBJ2-7,TRBV7-8,-,CASSSTKPGVSYEQYF,TGTGCCAGCAGCTCAACCAAACCAGGGGTCTCCTACGAGCAGTACTTC
TRBD1,TRBJ1-1,TRBV2,-,CAIDPRDRGTEAFF,TGTGCCATCGACCCCCGGGACAGGGGGACTGAAGCTTTCTTT
TRBD1,TRBJ2-2,TRBV11-1,-,CASSRKRQGVTGELFF,TGTGCCAGCAGCCGGAAAAGACAGGGGGTAACCGGGGAGCTGTTTTTT
-,TRBJ2-2,TRBV5-1,-,CASTEQGNTGELFF,TGCGCCAGCACAGAACAGGGGAACACCGGGGAGCTGTTTTTT
-,TRBJ2-1,TRBV7-6,-,CASSSLGGRGNEQFF,TGTGCCAGCAGCTCCCTAGGGGGGCGGGGGAATGAGCAGTTCTTC
-,TRBJ1-5,TRBV19,-,CASSIGGMGNQPQHF,TGTGCCAGTAGTATAGGGGGGATGGGCAATCAGCCCCAGCATTTT
-,TRBJ2-3,TRBV7-2,-,CASSVGVDTQYF,TGTGCCAGCAGCGTAGGGGTGGATACGCAGTATTTT
-,TRBJ2-1,TRBV7-6,once,CASTSFGLAIAGEQFF,TGTGCCAGCACCTCATTCGGATTAGCGATTGCTGGGGAGCAGTTCTTC
-,TRBJ1-1,TRBV5-5,once,CASSWGNTEAFF,TGTGCCAGCAGCTGGGGGAACACTGAAGCTTTCTTT
-,TRBJ1-1,TRBV12-5,-,CASGLDGPNTEAFF,TGTGCTAGTGGTTTGGACGGACCAAACACTGAAGCTTTCTTT
-,TRBJ1-4,TRBV5-1,-,CASSSLPETNEKLFF,TGCGCCAGCAGCTCCCTCCCGGAGACTAATGAAAAACTGTTTTTT
TRBD1,TRBJ1-1,TRBV19,-,CASSMNWQGGRYTEAFF,TGTGCCAGTAGTATGAATTGGCAGGGGGGACGATATACTGAAGCTTTCTTT
TRBD1,TRBJ1-5,TRBV4-3,-,CASSQDRVSQPQHF,TGCGCCAGCAGCCAGGACAGGGTAAGTCAGCCCCAGCATTTT
TRBD1,TRBJ1-3,TRBV11-2,-,CASSSFGGTGGLGGNTIYF,TGTGCCAGCAGCTCGTTTGGCGGGACAGGGGGATTAGGAGGAAACACCATATATTTT
TRBD1,TRBJ2-7,TRBV3-1/TRBV3-2,-,CASSLRDRAFGYEQYF,TGTGCCAGCAGCCTTAGAGACAGGGCATTCGGCTACGAGCAGTACTTC
-,TRBJ1-1,TRBV11-1,-,CASSSGPAAFF,TGTGCCAGCAGCTCGGGGCCTGCGGCTTTCTTT